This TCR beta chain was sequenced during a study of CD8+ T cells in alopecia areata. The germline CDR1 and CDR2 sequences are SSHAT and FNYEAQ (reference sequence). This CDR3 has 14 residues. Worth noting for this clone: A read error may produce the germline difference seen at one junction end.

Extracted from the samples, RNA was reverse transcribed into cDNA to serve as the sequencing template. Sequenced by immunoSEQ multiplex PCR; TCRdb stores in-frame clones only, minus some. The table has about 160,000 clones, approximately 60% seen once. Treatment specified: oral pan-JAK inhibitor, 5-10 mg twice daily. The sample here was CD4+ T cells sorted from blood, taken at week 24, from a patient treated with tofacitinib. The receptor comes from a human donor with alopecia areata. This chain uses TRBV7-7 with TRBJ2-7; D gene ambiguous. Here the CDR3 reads CASSLDTTSYEQYF. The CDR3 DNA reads TGTGCTAGCAGCTTAGACACGACCTCCTACGAGCAGTACTTC.